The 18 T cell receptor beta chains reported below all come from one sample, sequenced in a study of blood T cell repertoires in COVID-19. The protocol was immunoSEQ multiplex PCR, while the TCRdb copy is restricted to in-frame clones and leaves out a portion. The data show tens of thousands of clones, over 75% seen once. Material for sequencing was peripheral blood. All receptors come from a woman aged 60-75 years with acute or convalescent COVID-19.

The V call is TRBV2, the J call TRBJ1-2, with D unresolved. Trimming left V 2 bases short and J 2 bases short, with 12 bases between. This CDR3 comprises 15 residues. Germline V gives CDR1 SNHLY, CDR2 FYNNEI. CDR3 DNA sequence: TGTGCCAGCAGTGAAACCCCGGGAGCCAACTATGGCTACACCTTC. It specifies CASSETPGANYGYTF. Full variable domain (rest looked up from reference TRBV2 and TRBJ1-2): EPEVTQTPSHQVTQMGQEVILRCVPISNHLYFYWYRQILGQKVEFLVSFYNNEISEKSEIFDDQFSVERPDGSNFTLKIRSTKLEDSAMYFCASSETPGANYGYTFGSGTRLTVV.

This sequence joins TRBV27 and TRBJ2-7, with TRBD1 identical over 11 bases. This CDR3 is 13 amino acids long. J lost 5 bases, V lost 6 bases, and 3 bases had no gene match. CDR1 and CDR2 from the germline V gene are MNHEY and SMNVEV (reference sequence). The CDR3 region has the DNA TGTGCCAGCAGGAGGACAGGGGGCGACGAGCAGTACTTC. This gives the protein CASRRTGGDEQYF.

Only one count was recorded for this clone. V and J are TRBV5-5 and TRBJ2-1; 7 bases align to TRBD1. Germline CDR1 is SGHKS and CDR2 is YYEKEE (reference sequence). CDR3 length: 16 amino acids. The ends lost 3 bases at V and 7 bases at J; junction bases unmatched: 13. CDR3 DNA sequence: TGTGCCAGCAGCTCGGACCTAGGGTCAGGGGGAAATGAGCAGTTCTTC. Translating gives CASSSDLGSGGNEQFF.

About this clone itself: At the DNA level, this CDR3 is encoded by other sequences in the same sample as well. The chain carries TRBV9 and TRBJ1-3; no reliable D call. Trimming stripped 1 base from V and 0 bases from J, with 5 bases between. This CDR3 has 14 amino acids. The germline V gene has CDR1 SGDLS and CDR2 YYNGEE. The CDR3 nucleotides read TGTGCCAGCAGCGTATCGGGCTCTGGAAACACCATATATTTT. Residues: CASSVSGSGNTIYF.

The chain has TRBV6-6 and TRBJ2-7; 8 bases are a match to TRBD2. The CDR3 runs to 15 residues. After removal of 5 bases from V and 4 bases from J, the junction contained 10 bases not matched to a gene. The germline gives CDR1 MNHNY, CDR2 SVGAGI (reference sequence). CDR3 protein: CASSKESSGLYEQYF. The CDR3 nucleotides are TGTGCCAGCAGTAAGGAGTCTAGCGGGCTATACGAGCAGTACTTC.

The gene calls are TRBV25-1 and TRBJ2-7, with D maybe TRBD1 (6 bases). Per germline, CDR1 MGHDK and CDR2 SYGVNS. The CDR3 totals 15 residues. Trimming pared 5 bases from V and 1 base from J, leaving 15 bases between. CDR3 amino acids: CASSHPGTRSYEQYF. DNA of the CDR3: TGTGCCAGCAGTCACCCTGGGACAAGGTCCTACGAGCAGTACTTC.

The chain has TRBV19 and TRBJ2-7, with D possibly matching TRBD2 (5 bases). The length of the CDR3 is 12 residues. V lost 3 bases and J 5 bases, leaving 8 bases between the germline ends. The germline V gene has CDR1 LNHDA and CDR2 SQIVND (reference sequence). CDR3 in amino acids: CASSMDWNEQYF. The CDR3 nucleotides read TGTGCCAGTAGTATGGACTGGAACGAGCAGTACTTC.

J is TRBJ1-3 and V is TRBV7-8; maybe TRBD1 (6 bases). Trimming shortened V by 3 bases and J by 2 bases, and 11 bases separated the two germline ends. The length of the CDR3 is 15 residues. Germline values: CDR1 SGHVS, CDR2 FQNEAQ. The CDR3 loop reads CASSLARGTGNTIYF. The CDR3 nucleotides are TGTGCCAGCAGCTTGGCTAGGGGGACTGGAAACACCATATATTTT.

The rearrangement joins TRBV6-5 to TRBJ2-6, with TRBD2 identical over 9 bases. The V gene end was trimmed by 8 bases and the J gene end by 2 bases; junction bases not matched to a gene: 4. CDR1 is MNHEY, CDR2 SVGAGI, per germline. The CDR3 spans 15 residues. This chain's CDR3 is CASRLAGAGANVLTF. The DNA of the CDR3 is TGTGCCAGCCGCTTAGCGGGAGCTGGGGCCAACGTCCTGACTTTC.

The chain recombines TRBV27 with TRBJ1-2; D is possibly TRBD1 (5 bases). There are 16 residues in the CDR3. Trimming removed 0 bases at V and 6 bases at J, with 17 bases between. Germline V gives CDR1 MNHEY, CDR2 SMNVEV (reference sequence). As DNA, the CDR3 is TGTGCCAGCAGTTTATCTCCCAGGGATAGCGGTGATGGCTACACCTTC. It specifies CASSLSPRDSGDGYTF.

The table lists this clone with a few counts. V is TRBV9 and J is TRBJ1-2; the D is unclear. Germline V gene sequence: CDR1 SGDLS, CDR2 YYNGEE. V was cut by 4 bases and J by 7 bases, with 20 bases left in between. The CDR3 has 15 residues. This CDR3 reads CASSFNSASLFGYTF. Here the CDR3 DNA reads TGTGCCAGCAGCTTTAACTCGGCTAGCCTTTTTGGCTACACCTTC.

CDR3 DNA: TGTGCCAGCTCACCACCCGGTGATCAGGGCCTCGAAGCTTTCTTT. Residues: CASSPPGDQGLEAFF. V is TRBV18 and J is TRBJ1-1; a possible D gene is TRBD1 (5 bases). Trimming left V 0 bases short and J 8 bases short, with 16 bases between. From germline, CDR1 is KGHSH and CDR2 LQKENI. CDR3 length equals 15 residues.

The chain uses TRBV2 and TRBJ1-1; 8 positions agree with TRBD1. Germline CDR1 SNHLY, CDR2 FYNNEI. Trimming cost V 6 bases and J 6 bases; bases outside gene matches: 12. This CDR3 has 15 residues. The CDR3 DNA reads TGTGCCAGCAGGGCCGGACAGGGAGGGGTACCTGAAGCTTTCTTT. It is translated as CASRAGQGGVPEAFF.

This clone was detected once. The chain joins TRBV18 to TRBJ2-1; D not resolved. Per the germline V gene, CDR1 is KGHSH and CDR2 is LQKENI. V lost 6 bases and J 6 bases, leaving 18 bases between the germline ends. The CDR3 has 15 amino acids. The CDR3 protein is CASSHSRPPLNEQFF. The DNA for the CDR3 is TGTGCCAGCTCCCATAGTCGCCCCCCGCTCAATGAGCAGTTCTTC.

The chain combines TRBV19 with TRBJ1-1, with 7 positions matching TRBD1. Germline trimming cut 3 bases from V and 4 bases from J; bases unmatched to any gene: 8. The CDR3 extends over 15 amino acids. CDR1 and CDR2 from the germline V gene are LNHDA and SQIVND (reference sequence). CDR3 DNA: TGTGCCAGTAGTATCTCGACAGGGTTGAGCACTGAAGCTTTCTTT. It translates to CASSISTGLSTEAFF.

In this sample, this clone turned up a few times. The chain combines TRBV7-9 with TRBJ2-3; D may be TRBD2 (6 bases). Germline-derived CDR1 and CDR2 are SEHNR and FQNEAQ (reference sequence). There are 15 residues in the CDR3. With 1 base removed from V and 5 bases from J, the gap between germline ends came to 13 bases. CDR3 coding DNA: TGTGCCAGCAGCTTAGTGACTAGTTCATTAGATACGCAGTATTTT. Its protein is CASSLVTSSLDTQYF. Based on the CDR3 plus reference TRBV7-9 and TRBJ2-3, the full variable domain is DTGVSQNPRHKITKRGQNVTFRCDPISEHNRLYWYRQTLGQGPEFLTYFQNEAQLEKSRLLSDRFSAERPKGSFSTLEIQRTEQGDSAMYLCASSLVTSSLDTQYFGPGTRLTVL.

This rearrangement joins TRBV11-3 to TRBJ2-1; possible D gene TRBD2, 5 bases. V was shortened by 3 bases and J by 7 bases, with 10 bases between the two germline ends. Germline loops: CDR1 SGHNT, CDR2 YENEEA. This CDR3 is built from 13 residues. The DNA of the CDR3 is TGTGCCAGCAGCTTTACCCCGGGGAATGAGCAGTTCTTC. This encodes CASSFTPGNEQFF. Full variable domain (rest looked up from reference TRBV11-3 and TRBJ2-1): EAGVVQSPRYKIIEKKQPVAFWCNPISGHNTLYWYLQNLGQGPELLIRYENEEAVDDSQLPKDRFSAERLKGVDSTLKIQPAELGDSAVYLCASSFTPGNEQFFGPGTRLTVL.

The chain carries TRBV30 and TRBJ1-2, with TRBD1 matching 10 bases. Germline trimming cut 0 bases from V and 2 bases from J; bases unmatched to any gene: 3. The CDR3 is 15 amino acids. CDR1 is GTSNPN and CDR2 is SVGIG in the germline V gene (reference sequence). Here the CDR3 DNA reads TGTGCCTGGAGTGTGGGACAGGGGCCAAACTATGGCTACACCTTC. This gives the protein CAWSVGQGPNYGYTF.